The source of this T cell receptor beta chain is a study of CD8+CD57+ T cells in acquired aplastic anemia. Study findings and constraints: Patients and controls shared twenty-nine CD8+ CDR3 sequences, highly expressed in patients. Patients versus controls showed no significant CD8+ Simpson's diversity difference.

CDR1 is SEHNR and CDR2 is FQNEAQ in the germline V gene (reference sequence). The CDR3 is 18 residues long. With 5 bases removed from V and 1 base from J, the gap between germline ends came to 23 bases. According to the study, genomic DNA was the template for TCR beta VDJ and CDR3 profiling. TCRdb recomputed calls from the reads with MiXCR, one row per CDR3 protein. There are 150,000 to 200,000 distinct CDR3 sequences in the sample; 50% to 75% occur only once, and under 60% lies in the top ten. With regard to this clonotype: The target antigen is unknown.

Sequencing was carried out using sorted CD4+, CD8+, or CD8+CD57+ T cells (not recorded which) from PBMCs. The receptor was derived from a human donor in good health. This rearrangement joins TRBV7-9 to TRBJ1-1; TRBD1 might be the D (5 bases). For the CDR3, the DNA is TGTGCCAGCAGCCCGATGGAGTCAACGACAGTCTGGAACACTGAAGCTTTCTTT. Its protein is CASSPMESTTVWNTEAFF.